Reported below is one T cell receptor beta chain. This entry is derived from a study of blood T cell repertoires in COVID-19. Turning to the study itself: T cells, B-cell-depleted T cells, or PBMCs provided the cDNA or gDNA that served as material.

Generated by immunoSEQ multiplex PCR, the TCRdb table keeps only in-frame clones and is missing some. Of fewer than 150,000 clones in the sample, about four fifths were seen once. Trimming cost V 6 bases and J 7 bases; bases outside gene matches: 8. The CDR3 covers 15 residues. The germline CDR1 and CDR2 sequences are MNHNY and SVGAGI (reference sequence). Sequenced material: peripheral blood. The chain employs TRBV6-6 and TRBJ2-1; 11 bases line up with TRBD2. This clonotype originated in a woman aged 45-60 years with acute or convalescent COVID-19. This CDR3 is CASRYLAGGSNEQFF. CDR3 nucleotides: TGTGCCAGCAGGTACCTAGCGGGGGGCTCGAATGAGCAGTTCTTC.